This TCR beta chain came from a study of blood T cell repertoires in COVID-19. The wider study: The origin of the acute and convalescent COVID-19 samples was the United States, Italy and Spain.

CDR3 length: 14 residues. Germline CDR1 reads KGHDR; CDR2 reads SFDVKD. Trimming at V came to 7 bases and at J to 8 bases, leaving 8 bases not matched to a gene. Enrollees, about 18 to 89 years old, lived in 24 US areas. Original processing methods: For nucleated cells, counts were estimated from reference gene primer amplification. The assay was immunoSEQ multiplex PCR, and TCRdb's table has in-frame clones only and misses some. The DNA gave D and trimming, while V, J and clone size come from that table. The data show roughly 200,000 clones, 80% to 90% seen once. This chain joins TRBV24-1 and TRBJ2-1, with 9 bases matching TRBD1. Material: PBMCs or T cells enriched from blood (not recorded which). This clonotype originated in a woman in her forties with acute COVID-19. The CDR3 region is CATREDRGRDEQFF. CDR3 DNA sequence: TGTGCCACCAGGGAGGACAGGGGAAGAGATGAGCAGTTCTTC.